One sample yielded the 4 T cell receptor beta chains listed below, sequenced in a study of blood T cell repertoires in COVID-19. The assay was immunoSEQ multiplex PCR, and TCRdb's table has in-frame clones only and misses some. This sample yields over 300,000 clones, of which 75% to 90% are seen a single time; roughly 2.3% belongs to the top ten. The source material was PBMCs or T cells enriched from blood (not recorded which). These receptors all stem from a man aged 30 to 45 who had recovered from COVID-19.

The chain uses TRBV2 and TRBJ1-6; maybe TRBD1 (6 bases). Germline V gene sequence: CDR1 SNHLY, CDR2 FYNNEI. The CDR3 is made up of 15 amino acids. The germline V and J ends were trimmed by 3 bases and 9 bases, with 15 bases remaining between them. CDR3 amino acids: CASSEEQGGRSPLHF. In DNA form, the CDR3 reads TGTGCCAGCAGTGAGGAACAGGGCGGGCGTTCACCCCTCCACTTT.

The table lists this clone with a few counts. The chain uses TRBV3-1 (or the pseudogene TRBV3-2) and TRBJ1-5; 9 bases fit TRBD1. This CDR3 is built from 15 residues. The V segment lost 5 bases and the J segment 0 bases; nucleotides outside the gene matches: 2. Germline V gene sequence: CDR1 LGHDT, CDR2 YNNKEL (reference sequence). CDR3 residues: CASSGTGSSNQPQHF. DNA for the CDR3: TGTGCCAGCAGCGGGACAGGGAGTAGCAATCAGCCCCAGCATTTT.

V usage is TRBV9 and J usage is TRBJ2-2; 8 nucleotides agree with TRBD1. CDR3 length: 15 residues. Germline V gives CDR1 SGDLS, CDR2 YYNGEE. The ends lost 4 bases at V and 7 bases at J; junction bases unmatched: 9. CDR3 region: CASSIRTGTGGELFF. In nucleotides, the CDR3 is TGTGCCAGCAGCATAAGGACAGGGACTGGCGGGGAGCTGTTTTTT.

The V gene is TRBV21-1, the J gene TRBJ1-1. TRBV21-1 is tagged as a pseudogene. The CDR3 runs 16 residues. In nucleotides, the CDR3 is TGTGCCAGCACCATTGGAAGGTGGGGGGTAGACACTGAAGCTTTCTTT. Its translation: CASTIGRWGVDTEAFF.